This TCR beta chain was retrieved from a study of T cells in Graves' hyperthyroidism and ophthalmopathy. The V end lost 4 bases, the J end lost 3 bases, and 7 bases lay between the germline ends. Looked up from germline, CDR1 is MNHNS and CDR2 is SASEGT. This CDR3 contains 13 residues. The CDR3 regions of TCR beta were amplified from RNA transcripts. HTBI primers were employed in a first-round RT-PCR of the TCR CDR3. TCRdb ran MiXCR on the multiplex PCR reads and lists one entry per CDR3 protein. The table has under 400,000 distinct CDR3 sequences, around 15% seen once. The specimen sequenced was blood. The receptor comes from a woman aged 55-75 years with Graves' ophthalmopathy. The chain is built from TRBV6-1 and TRBJ2-1; a possible D gene is TRBD2 (5 bases). CDR3: CASSGTYYNEQFF. As DNA, the CDR3 is TGTGCCAGCAGTGGGACTTACTACAATGAGCAGTTCTTC.